The rows below give T cell receptor beta chains drawn from one sample of a study of response to subunit inactivated influenza vaccine. TCRdb re-called the RT-PCR reads through MiXCR, storing one row per CDR3 protein. The profile shows 500,000 to 550,000 distinct CDR3 sequences, around a quarter of them singletons. The same sample was also studied in work on T cells expressing NK-cell markers.

This sample comprised CD4+ T cells sorted from PBMCs, obtained 11 to 12 days after vaccination. Every receptor here comes from a man aged 50-60 years who received an inactivated influenza vaccine. CDR3s leave out the opening cysteine and the closing phenylalanine or tryptophan. D genes are given only for firm matches. Rows may omit the clone size; those that give it use once, few, many or a size class.

11 | TRBJ1-2 | . | TRBV6-5 | . | ASSLDRHYGYT
14 | TRBJ2-1 | . | TRBV11-1 | . | ASSLNPGASYNEQF
14 | TRBJ2-6 | . | TRBV12-3/TRBV12-4 | . | ASSLGTLSGANVLT
14 | TRBJ2-1 | TRBD2 | TRBV20-1 | few | SARDLLAGAYNEQF
16 | TRBJ2-2 | TRBD2 | TRBV5-1 | many | ASSLVRRTSSNTGELF
13 | TRBJ2-2 | . | TRBV7-2 | . | ASSSRGPGAGELF
13 | TRBJ2-3 | . | TRBV4-3 | . | ASSQQAVFTDTQY
11 | TRBJ2-5 | . | TRBV2 | . | ASSESGPRAQY
10 | TRBJ2-2 | . | TRBV14 | many | ASSPLPGELF
12 | TRBJ2-7 | . | TRBV13 | few | ASSLVLSSYEQY
13 | TRBJ2-5 | TRBD2 | TRBV5-1 | few | ASSRTSGPQETQY
13 | TRBJ2-5 | . | TRBV7-9 | . | ASSYLAEYQETQY
13 | TRBJ2-3 | . | TRBV11-3 | . | ASSPRGSAGDTQY
13 | TRBJ2-3 | TRBD2 | TRBV6-1 | . | ASSRPSGYTDTQY
10 | TRBJ2-5 | . | TRBV3-1 | . | ASSQRQETQY
16 | TRBJ2-3 | TRBD2 | TRBV3-1 | . | ASSQDNGGGFRTNTQY
12 | TRBJ1-2 | TRBD1 | TRBV12-3/TRBV12-4 | few | ASSLGQGEYGYT
18 | TRBJ2-1 | . | TRBV21-1 | many | ASSKWGLAGGPSSYNEQF
14 | TRBJ2-4 | . | TRBV5-1 | . | ASSWNRDGAKNIQY
11 | TRBJ1-3 | . | TRBV4-2 | few | ASSQGPGNTIY
14 | TRBJ2-7 | TRBD2 | TRBV7-2 | few | ASSLTAGRASYEQY
12 | TRBJ1-5 | . | TRBV3-1 | few | ASSHAYSNQPQH
14 | TRBJ2-7 | TRBD2 | TRBV12-3/TRBV12-4 | . | ASSSRGSGRVWEQY
13 | TRBJ2-5 | TRBD1 | TRBV5-1 | few | ASSDRQGPSETQY
12 | TRBJ2-1 | TRBD2 | TRBV12-3/TRBV12-4 | few | ASTRAGGRDEQF
14 | TRBJ2-1 | TRBD1 | TRBV28 | . | ASIRGGTGGYNEQF
10 | TRBJ2-3 | . | TRBV20-1 | . | SASRSPDTQY
12 | TRBJ1-5 | . | TRBV6-1 | few | ASTGGTSNQPQH
17 | TRBJ2-1 | TRBD2 | TRBV11-2 | few | ASSRQAGFPSGASNEQF
10 | TRBJ2-2 | . | TRBV15 | . | ATSSDTGELF
14 | TRBJ2-6 | . | TRBV5-1 | few | ASSLPQLSGANVLT
10 | TRBJ2-3 | . | TRBV10-3 | few | AISESPDTQY
14 | TRBJ1-1 | TRBD1 | TRBV5-6 | . | ASSSLGQGRLTEAF